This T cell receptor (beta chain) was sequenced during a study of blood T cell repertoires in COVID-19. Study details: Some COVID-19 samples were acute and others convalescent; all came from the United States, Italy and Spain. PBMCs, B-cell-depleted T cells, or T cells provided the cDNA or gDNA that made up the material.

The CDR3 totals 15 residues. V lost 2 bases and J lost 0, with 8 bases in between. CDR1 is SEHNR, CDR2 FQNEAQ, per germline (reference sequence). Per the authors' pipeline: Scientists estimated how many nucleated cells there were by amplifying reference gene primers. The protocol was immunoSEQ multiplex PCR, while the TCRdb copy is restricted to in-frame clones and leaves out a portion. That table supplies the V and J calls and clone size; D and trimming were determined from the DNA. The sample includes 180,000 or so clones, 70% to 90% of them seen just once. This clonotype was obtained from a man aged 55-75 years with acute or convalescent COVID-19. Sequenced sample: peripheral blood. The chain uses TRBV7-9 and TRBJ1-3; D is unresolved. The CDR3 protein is CASSLRGDSGNTIYF. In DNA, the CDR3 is TGTGCCAGCAGCTTACGTGGAGACTCTGGAAACACCATATATTTT.